Each of the 14 T cell receptor delta chains below was sequenced from the same sample in a study of delta chain sequences of gamma delta T cells. TCRdb fed the 5' RACE reads to CATT. Among about 2,600 delta-chain clones listed, 5% to 6.5% were seen once. Sequencing was done on a sample of either unsorted cells or a sorted T cell fraction (not recorded which). These receptors were collected from a human donor in good health.

V and J are TRDV2 and TRDJ1; D perhaps matches TRDD3 (5 bases). This CDR3 comprises 17 residues. Germline V gene sequence: CDR1 GEAIGNYY, CDR2 EKD. The V gene lost 0 bases and the J gene lost 5 bases, with 21 bases spanning the gap. CDR3 nucleotides: TGTGCCTGTGACACCCTTTCAAAAGGTACTCGGGGAGATAAACTCATCTTT. Its protein is CACDTLSKGTRGDKLIF.

With respect to this clone: TCRdb records a much larger clone's protein for this DNA, with a difference at residue 5 that likely arises from a read error; the protein given is the translation of the DNA. J is TRDJ1 and V is TRDV2; 8 nucleotides match TRDD3. This CDR3 region has 19 residues. Trimming removed 3 bases from V and 3 bases from J; junction bases left unmatched: 20. Germline CDR1 is GEAIGNYY and CDR2 is EKD. CDR3 sequence: CACDPLLTGGNEGADKLIF. CDR3 nucleotides: TGTGCCTGTGACCCCCTCCTTACTGGGGGCAATGAGGGAGCCGATAAACTCATCTTT.

In this sample, this clone turned up a few times. This sequence joins TRDV1 and TRDJ1; D possibly corresponds to TRDD3 (8 bases). Trimming took 2 bases from V and 5 from J, leaving 39 bases between them. The CDR3 spans 23 residues. Per germline, CDR1 TSWWSYY and CDR2 QGS. Here the CDR3 reads CALGETPLNFFPTSTGGTDKLIF. The CDR3 DNA is TGTGCTCTTGGGGAAACCCCCCTCAATTTTTTTCCTACAAGTACTGGGGGTACTGATAAACTCATCTTT.

Regarding this clone: A read error is likely here: a far larger clone is one base away. Distinct nucleotide sequences in the sample also encode this CDR3. V is TRDV2 and J is TRDJ1; a possible D gene is TRDD3 (6 bases). The germline V and J ends were trimmed by 4 bases and 0 bases, with 23 bases remaining between them. Germline loops: CDR1 GEAIGNYY, CDR2 EKD. The CDR3 extends over 18 amino acids. The CDR3 sequence is CACDPLLGGPTDTDKLIF. CDR3 nucleotide sequence: TGTGCCTGTGATCCACTACTTGGGGGGCCCACCGACACCGATAAACTCATCTTT.

To note about this clone: A much larger clone is a single base away; this may be a read error. The chain carries TRDV2 and TRDJ1, with 12 bases that match TRDD3. The CDR3 length is 23 residues. The V and J ends lost 3 bases and 0 bases, in that order; junction bases with no gene match: 25. The germline V gene encodes CDR1 GEAIGNYY and CDR2 EKD. The CDR3 nucleotides are TGTGCCTGTGACCAAGTCCGAGAGGCTCCGCGCGCTGGGGGATACGGGAACACCGATAAACTCATCTTT. Encoded protein: CACDQVREAPRAGGYGNTDKLIF.

This clone was seen more than once but under ten times. Only one base separates this from a far larger clonotype, so it likely reflects a read error. This sample includes further DNA sequences coding for the same CDR3. V is TRDV1 and J is TRDJ2; TRDD3 matches at 11 bases. Germline assignment: CDR1 TSWWSYY and CDR2 QGS. The CDR3 is 24 amino acids. CDR3 protein: CALGEQAGPTMLVGDTRIQAQLFF. CDR3 nucleotide sequence: TGTGCTCTCGGGGAACAGGCCGGACCTACGATGCTGGTGGGGGATACGCGTATCCAAGCACAACTCTTCTTT.

In its sample, this clone was seen a few times. This likely stems from a read error, as it lies one base from a far larger clone. This sample also contains other DNA sequences that code for the same CDR3. The chain links TRDV1 to TRDJ1, with 13 bases that match TRDD3. V dropped 5 bases and J dropped 4; count of bases not matched to a gene: 28. The CDR3 is 23 residues long. Germline lookup yields CDR1 TSWWSYY and CDR2 QGS. The CDR3 coding sequence is TGTGCTCTTGGGACTACTTCTTATTCATACTGGGGGATACGCTGGAGTGGGGGCGATAAACTCATCTTT. Protein sequence: CALGTTSYSYWGIRWSGGDKLIF.

This clone was recorded a few times. Translating this DNA gives a protein that differs at residue 12 from the TCRdb one, which belongs to a much larger clone; a read error is likely, and the protein shown is this translation. The chain uses TRDV1 and TRDJ1; D remains unclear. CDR3 length: 16 amino acids. The V end lost 1 base, the J end lost 4 bases, and 16 bases lay between the germline ends. Germline CDR1 TSWWSYY, CDR2 QGS. CDR3 DNA sequence: TGTGCTCTTGGGGAACGACTATTTCCCTTGGGCGATAAACTCATCTTT. It encodes CALGERLFPLGDKLIF.

This clone has a handful of counts. A read error likely explains this, since a far larger clone differs by one base. Within the sample, other DNA sequences also encode this same CDR3. This chain connects TRDV2 to TRDJ2; 13 nucleotides align to TRDD3. This CDR3 region has 18 residues. Germline V gene sequence: CDR1 GEAIGNYY, CDR2 EKD. V trimming: 3 bases; J trimming: 8 bases; junction bases outside the gene matches: 14. The CDR3 DNA follows: TGTGCCTGTGACCCCTTACTGGGGGATACGCTGGAAACTGCACAACTCTTCTTT. It yields the protein CACDPLLGDTLETAQLFF.

This clone was counted many times. The V gene is TRDV2, the J gene TRDJ1; TRDD2 might be the D (5 bases). Trimming left V 1 base short and J 0 bases short, with 26 bases between. The CDR3 is 20 amino acids. Germline CDR1 GEAIGNYY, CDR2 EKD. The CDR3 DNA follows: TGTGCCTGTGACACGGTGCGTAACCTACTACCGAACTTCGACACCGATAAACTCATCTTT. It codes for CACDTVRNLLPNFDTDKLIF.

As regards this clone: A much larger clone lies one base from this, so it may be a read error. This chain connects TRDV1 to TRDJ1, with 9 bases that match TRDD3. The germline CDR1 and CDR2 sequences are TSWWSYY and QGS. The CDR3 is made up of 23 amino acids. For the CDR3, the DNA is TGTTCTCTGACTGCCCCCTATTTCCTTCAGAGCGGGGGATACCGTTTTCTGACCGATAAACTCATCTTT. Translated, it gives CSLTAPYFLQSGGYRFLTDKLIF.

This clone was picked up a small number of times. This likely reflects a read error, since a far larger clone is one base away. In the same sample, other DNA sequences code for this CDR3. The chain carries TRDV2 and TRDJ3, with 8 bases that match TRDD3. V lost 3 bases to trimming and J lost 4 bases; unmatched junction nucleotides: 10. This CDR3 is built from 18 residues. The germline V gene has CDR1 GEAIGNYY and CDR2 EKD. The CDR3 nucleotides read TGTGCCTGTGACCCGGCTGGGGGACCATCATGGGACACCCGACAGATGTTTTTC. It yields the protein CACDPAGGPSWDTRQMFF.

This chain uses TRDV3 with TRDJ1; D is uncertain. CDR3 size: 13 residues. Trimming pared 2 bases from V and 0 bases from J, leaving 10 bases between. Germline CDR1 TVYSNPD, CDR2 GDNSRS (reference sequence). CDR3 coding DNA: TGTGCCTTTGGCCCCTCGGACACCGATAAACTCATCTTT. Translation: CAFGPSDTDKLIF.

This clone was detected only a few times. The rearrangement joins TRDV1 to TRDJ1, with 13 bases that match TRDD3. CDR1 is TSWWSYY, CDR2 QGS, per germline. With V trimmed by 1 base and J by 1 base, 21 bases remained unmatched. The CDR3 consists of 23 residues. CDR3 in DNA: TGTGCTCTTGGGGAACCCCCAATGTTCCTACTGGGGGATACGCCTCCGGTCACCGATAAACTCATCTTT. This encodes CALGEPPMFLLGDTPPVTDKLIF.